The 10 T cell receptor beta chains listed next were all sequenced from one sample in a study of T cell responses to AZD1222 COVID-19 vaccine. Some clones are missing from TCRdb's copy, which holds only in-frame ones; the method was immunoSEQ multiplex PCR. The sample lists around 160,000 clones, 85% to 95% occurring once. Specimen: peripheral blood, collected 28 days after the second AZD1222 dose. Source of these receptors: an adult who received the AZD1222 COVID-19 vaccine.

V and J are TRBV7-9 and TRBJ2-7, with TRBD2 matching 7 bases. Trimming cost V 1 base and J 7 bases; bases outside gene matches: 13. The germline gives CDR1 SEHNR, CDR2 FQNEAQ (reference sequence). The CDR3 sequence is 16 residues long. In DNA form, the CDR3 reads TGTGCCAGCAGCTTAGATCTGAGGGAGGGGCGGCGGGAGCAGTACTTC. Protein: CASSLDLREGRREQYF.

The chain couples TRBV9 to TRBJ2-7; TRBD2 is a possible D gene (6 bases). Germline CDR1 is SGDLS and CDR2 is YYNGEE. CDR3 size: 14 residues. Trimming left V 0 bases short and J 3 bases short, with 10 bases between. The CDR3 spells CASSVGLANYEQYF. Written as DNA, the CDR3 is TGTGCCAGCAGCGTAGGGCTAGCGAACTACGAGCAGTACTTC. The variable domain in full, completed from reference TRBV9 and TRBJ2-7, reads DSGVTQTPKHLITATGQRVTLRCSPRSGDLSVYWYQQSLDQGLQFLIQYYNGEERAKGNILERFSAQQFPDLHSELNLSSLELGDSALYFCASSVGLANYEQYFGPGTRLTVT.

The rearrangement links TRBV6-5 to TRBJ2-2; perhaps TRBD1 as D (6 bases). Trimming cost V 7 bases and J 5 bases, with 14 bases left between them. Germline V gene data show CDR1 as MNHEY and CDR2 as SVGAGI. The CDR3 extends over 14 amino acids. The CDR3 region has the DNA TGTGCCAGCACCAAGGCAGGGGAAACCGGGGAGCTGTTTTTT. Amino acid sequence: CASTKAGETGELFF.

This rearrangement joins TRBV10-2 to TRBJ2-7; perhaps TRBD2 as D (5 bases). The CDR3 consists of 15 residues. Trimming stripped 0 bases from V and 2 bases from J, with 11 bases between. Germline CDR1 WSHSY, CDR2 SAAADI. The CDR3 here is CASSESGGRAYEQYF. For the CDR3, the DNA is TGCGCCAGCAGTGAGTCAGGAGGCCGAGCCTACGAGCAGTACTTC.

CDR3 residues: CASSREASGINEQFF. The CDR3 nucleotides read TGTGCCAGCAGCCGCGAGGCTAGCGGGATCAATGAGCAGTTCTTC. The chain has TRBV7-9 and TRBJ2-1; 9 positions agree with TRBD2. Per the germline V gene, CDR1 is SEHNR and CDR2 is FQNEAQ (reference sequence). Trimming cost V 5 bases and J 6 bases; bases outside gene matches: 8. The CDR3 sequence is 15 residues long. The entire variable domain, with the rest obtained from reference TRBV7-9 and TRBJ2-1, is as follows: DTGVSQNPRHKITKRGQNVTFRCDPISEHNRLYWYRQTLGQGPEFLTYFQNEAQLEKSRLLSDRFSAERPKGSFSTLEIQRTEQGDSAMYLCASSREASGINEQFFGPGTRLTVL.

V gene TRBV7-8 combines with J gene TRBJ2-7; 11 bases line up with TRBD2. V shed 3 bases and J 3 bases; nucleotides not matched to a gene: 4. The CDR3 spans 15 residues. The germline gives CDR1 SGHVS, CDR2 FQNEAQ. CDR3 sequence reads: CASSLGLADNYEQYF. The CDR3 nucleotides read TGTGCCAGCAGCTTGGGACTAGCGGACAACTACGAGCAGTACTTC.

The chain uses TRBV5-1 and TRBJ1-2; possibly TRBD1 for D (5 bases). V was cut by 0 bases and J by 4 bases, with 10 bases left in between. The germline gives CDR1 SGHRS, CDR2 YFSETQ. The CDR3 runs to 14 residues. The DNA for the CDR3 is TGCGCCAGCAGCTTGGTACAGGCCGCCTATGGCTACACCTTC. As protein: CASSLVQAAYGYTF.

This rearrangement joins TRBV23-1 to TRBJ1-5, with 7 bases lining up with TRBD1. TRBV23-1 has ORF status, its function being uncertain. Trimming cost V 0 bases and J 3 bases; bases outside gene matches: 8. The CDR3 totals 17 residues. The CDR3 loop is CASSQSGKDRPNQPQHF. The CDR3, as DNA: TGCGCCAGCAGTCAATCCGGAAAGGACAGGCCCAATCAGCCCCAGCATTTT.

CDR3 residues: CASSPRGTSWYEQYF. In DNA, the CDR3 is TGTGCCAGCAGCCCCCGAGGGACTAGTTGGTACGAGCAGTACTTC. The J gene is TRBJ2-7, the V gene TRBV7-9; 8 nucleotides align to TRBD2. J lost 4 bases, V lost 5 bases, and 10 bases had no gene match. The germline V gene encodes CDR1 SEHNR and CDR2 FQNEAQ (reference sequence). The CDR3 length is 15 residues.

This rearrangement joins TRBV15 to TRBJ2-7; D not resolved. The CDR3 runs 13 residues. The V gene's germline CDR1 is LNHNV and CDR2 YYDKDF (reference sequence). V was cut by 5 bases and J by 2 bases, with 10 bases left in between. CDR3 bases: TGTGCCACCAGCTTACAACGGGCCTACGAGCAGTACTTC. As protein: CATSLQRAYEQYF.